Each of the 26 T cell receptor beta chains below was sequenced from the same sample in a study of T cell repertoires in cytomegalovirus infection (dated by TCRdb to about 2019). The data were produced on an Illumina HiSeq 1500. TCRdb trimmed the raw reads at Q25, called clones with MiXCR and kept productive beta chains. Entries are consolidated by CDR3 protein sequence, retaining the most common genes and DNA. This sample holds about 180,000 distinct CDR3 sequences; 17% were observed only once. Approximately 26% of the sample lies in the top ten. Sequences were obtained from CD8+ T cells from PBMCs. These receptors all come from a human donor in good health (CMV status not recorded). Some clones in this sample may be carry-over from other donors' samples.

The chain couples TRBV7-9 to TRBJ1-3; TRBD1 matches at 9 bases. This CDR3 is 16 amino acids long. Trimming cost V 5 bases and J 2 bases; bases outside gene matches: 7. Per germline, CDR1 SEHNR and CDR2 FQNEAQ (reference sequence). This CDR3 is CASSLLGTGPGNTIYF. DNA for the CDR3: TGTGCCAGCAGCCTACTTGGGACAGGGCCTGGAAACACCATATATTTT.

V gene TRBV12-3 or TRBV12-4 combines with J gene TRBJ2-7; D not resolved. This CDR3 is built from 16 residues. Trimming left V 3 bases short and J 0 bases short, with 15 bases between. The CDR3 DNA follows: TGTGCCAGCAGTTTCTACGGTGTATCGAGCTCCTACGAGCAGTACTTC. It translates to CASSFYGVSSSYEQYF.

CDR3 loop: CASQEGSNQPQHF. The DNA for the CDR3 is TGTGCCAGCCAGGAGGGAAGCAATCAGCCCCAGCATTTT. This chain connects TRBV7-8 to TRBJ1-5; no firm D call. V lost 8 bases and J lost 1, with 9 bases in between. The CDR3 totals 13 residues. In germline, CDR1 is SGHVS, CDR2 FQNEAQ.

The CDR3 is CASSFWQETQYF. CDR3 DNA sequence: TGTGCCAGCAGCTTTTGGCAAGAGACCCAGTACTTC. The chain uses TRBV11-2 and TRBJ2-5, with D unresolved. Trimming left V 3 bases short and J 2 bases short, with 4 bases between. This CDR3 comprises 12 residues. CDR1 and CDR2 (germline): SGHAT, FQNNGV. Variable domain in full (rest from reference TRBV11-2 and TRBJ2-5): EAGVAQSPRYKIIEKRQSVAFWCNPISGHATLYWYQQILGQGPKLLIQFQNNGVVDDSQLPKDRFSAERLKGVDSTLKIQPAKLEDSAVYLCASSFWQETQYFGPGTRLLVL.

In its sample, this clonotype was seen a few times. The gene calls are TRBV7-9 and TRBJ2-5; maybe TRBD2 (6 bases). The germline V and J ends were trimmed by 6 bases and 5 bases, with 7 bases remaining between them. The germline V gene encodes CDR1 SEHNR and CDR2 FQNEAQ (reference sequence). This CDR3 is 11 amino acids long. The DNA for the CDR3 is TGTGCCAGCAGTGGAGGGGAGACCCAGTACTTC. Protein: CASSGGETQYF. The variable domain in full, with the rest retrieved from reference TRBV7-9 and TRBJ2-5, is DTGVSQNPRHKITKRGQNVTFRCDPISEHNRLYWYRQTLGQGPEFLTYFQNEAQLEKSRLLSDRFSAERPKGSFSTLEIQRTEQGDSAMYLCASSGGETQYFGPGTRLLVL.

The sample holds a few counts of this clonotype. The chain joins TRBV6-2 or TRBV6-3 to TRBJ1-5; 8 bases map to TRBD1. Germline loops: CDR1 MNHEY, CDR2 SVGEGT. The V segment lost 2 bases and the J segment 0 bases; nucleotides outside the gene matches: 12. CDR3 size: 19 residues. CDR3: CASSYSLSGQGYSNQPQHF. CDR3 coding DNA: TGTGCCAGCAGTTACAGTCTATCAGGACAGGGCTATAGCAATCAGCCCCAGCATTTT.

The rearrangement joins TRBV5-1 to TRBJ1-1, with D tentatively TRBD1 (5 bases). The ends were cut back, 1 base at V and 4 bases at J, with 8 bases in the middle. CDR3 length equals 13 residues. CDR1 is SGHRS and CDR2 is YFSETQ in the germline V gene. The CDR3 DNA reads TGCGCCAGCAGCTTGCAGGGCTTCACTGAAGCTTTCTTT. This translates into CASSLQGFTEAFF.

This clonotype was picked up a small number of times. The CDR3 DNA follows: TGTGCCAGCAGTGGCCAGGGTGGGGGCTACGAGCAGTACTTC. This translates into CASSGQGGGYEQYF. The V gene is TRBV12-3 or TRBV12-4, the J gene TRBJ2-7; D possibly matches TRBD1 or TRBD2 (5 bases each). V dropped 5 bases and J dropped 3 bases, with 14 bases sitting between them. The CDR3 is 14 residues long.

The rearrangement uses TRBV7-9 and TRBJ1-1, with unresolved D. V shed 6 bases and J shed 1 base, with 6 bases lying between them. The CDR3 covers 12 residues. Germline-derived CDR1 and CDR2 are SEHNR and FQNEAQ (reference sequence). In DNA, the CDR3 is TGTGCCAGCAGGGAGAGGAACACTGAAGCTTTCTTT. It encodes CASRERNTEAFF.

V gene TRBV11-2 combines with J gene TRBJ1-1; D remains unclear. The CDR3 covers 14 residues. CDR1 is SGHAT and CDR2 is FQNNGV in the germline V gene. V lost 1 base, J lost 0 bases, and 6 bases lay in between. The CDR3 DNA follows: TGTGCCAGCAGCTTAGTGCGGGTGAACACTGAAGCTTTCTTT. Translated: CASSLVRVNTEAFF.

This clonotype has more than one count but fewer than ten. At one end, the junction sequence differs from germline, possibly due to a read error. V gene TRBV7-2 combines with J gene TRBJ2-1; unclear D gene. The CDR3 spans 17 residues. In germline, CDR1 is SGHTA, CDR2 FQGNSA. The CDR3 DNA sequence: TGTGCCAGCAGCTTAAACCGTCGTCTTTCCTCCTACAATGATCAGTTCTTC. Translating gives CASSLNRRLSSYNDQFF. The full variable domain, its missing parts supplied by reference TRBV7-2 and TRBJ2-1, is GAGVSQSPSNKVTEKGKDVELRCDPISGHTALYWYRQSLGQGLEFLIYFQGNSAPDKSGLPSDRFSAERTGGSVSTLTIQRTQQEDSAVYLCASSLNRRLSSYNDQFFGPGTRLTVL.

The CDR3 protein is CASINWGTGSNEKLFF. The CDR3 nucleotides are TGTGCCAGCATCAATTGGGGGACAGGGTCGAATGAAAAACTGTTTTTT. V usage is TRBV6-1 and J usage is TRBJ1-4; 9 positions match TRBD1. The CDR3 has 16 amino acids. Germline V CDR1 and CDR2: MNHNS, SASEGT. V was pared by 7 bases and J by 5 bases, with 11 bases of the junction left unmatched.

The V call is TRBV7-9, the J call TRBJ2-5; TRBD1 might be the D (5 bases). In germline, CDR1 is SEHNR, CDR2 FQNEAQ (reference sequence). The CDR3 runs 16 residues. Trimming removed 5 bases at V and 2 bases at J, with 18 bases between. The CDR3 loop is CASSHPFGRGQETQYF. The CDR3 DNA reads TGTGCCAGCAGCCACCCTTTCGGTAGGGGTCAAGAGACCCAGTACTTC.

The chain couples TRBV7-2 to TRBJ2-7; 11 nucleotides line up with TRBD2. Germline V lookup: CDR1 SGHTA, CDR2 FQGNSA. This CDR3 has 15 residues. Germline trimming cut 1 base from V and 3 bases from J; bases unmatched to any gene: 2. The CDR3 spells CASSLVLAGDYEQYF. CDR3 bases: TGTGCCAGCAGCTTAGTACTAGCGGGGGACTACGAGCAGTACTTC.

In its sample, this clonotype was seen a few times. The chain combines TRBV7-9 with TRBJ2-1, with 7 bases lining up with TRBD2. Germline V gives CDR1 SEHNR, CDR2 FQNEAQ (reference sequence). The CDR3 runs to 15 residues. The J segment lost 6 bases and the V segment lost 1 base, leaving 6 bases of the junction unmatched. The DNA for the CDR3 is TGTGCCAGCAGCTTAGGGGACTACCTAGTCAATGAGCAGTTCTTC. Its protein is CASSLGDYLVNEQFF.

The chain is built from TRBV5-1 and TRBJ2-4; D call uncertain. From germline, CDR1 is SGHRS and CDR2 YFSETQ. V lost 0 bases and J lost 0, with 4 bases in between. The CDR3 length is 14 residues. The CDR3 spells CASSLGLAKNIQYF. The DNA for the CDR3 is TGCGCCAGCAGCTTGGGTCTAGCCAAAAACATTCAGTACTTC.

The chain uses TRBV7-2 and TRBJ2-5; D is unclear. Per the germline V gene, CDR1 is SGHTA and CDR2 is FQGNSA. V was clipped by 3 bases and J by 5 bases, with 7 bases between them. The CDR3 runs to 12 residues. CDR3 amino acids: CASSLTLETQYF. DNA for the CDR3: TGTGCCAGCAGCTTGACCCTGGAGACCCAGTACTTC. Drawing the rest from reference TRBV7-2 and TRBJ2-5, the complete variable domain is GAGVSQSPSNKVTEKGKDVELRCDPISGHTALYWYRQSLGQGLEFLIYFQGNSAPDKSGLPSDRFSAERTGGSVSTLTIQRTQQEDSAVYLCASSLTLETQYFGPGTRLLVL.

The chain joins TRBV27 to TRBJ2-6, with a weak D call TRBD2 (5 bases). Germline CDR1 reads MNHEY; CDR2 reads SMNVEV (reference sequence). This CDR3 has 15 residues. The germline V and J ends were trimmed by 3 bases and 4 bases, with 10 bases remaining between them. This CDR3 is CASSLYRGGANVLTF. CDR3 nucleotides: TGTGCCAGCAGTTTGTACCGAGGGGGGGCCAACGTCCTGACTTTC.

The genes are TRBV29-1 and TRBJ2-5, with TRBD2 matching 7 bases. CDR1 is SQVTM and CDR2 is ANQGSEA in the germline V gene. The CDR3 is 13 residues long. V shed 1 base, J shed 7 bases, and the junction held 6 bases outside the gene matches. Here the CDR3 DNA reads TGCAGCGTTGAAGGGGGCCGGGAGGTGACCCAGTACTTC. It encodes CSVEGGREVTQYF.

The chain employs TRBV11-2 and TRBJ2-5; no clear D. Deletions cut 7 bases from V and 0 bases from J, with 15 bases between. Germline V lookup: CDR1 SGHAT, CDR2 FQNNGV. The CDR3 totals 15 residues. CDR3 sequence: CASTQELLYQETQYF. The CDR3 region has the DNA TGTGCCAGCACCCAGGAGCTATTGTACCAAGAGACCCAGTACTTC.

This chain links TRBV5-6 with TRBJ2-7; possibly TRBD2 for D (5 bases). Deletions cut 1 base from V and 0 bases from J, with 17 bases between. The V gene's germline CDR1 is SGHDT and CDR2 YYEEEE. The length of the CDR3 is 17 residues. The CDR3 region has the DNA TGTGCCAGCAGCTTGAGCAGCTACGGGGATAGCTCCTACGAGCAGTACTTC. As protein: CASSLSSYGDSSYEQYF.

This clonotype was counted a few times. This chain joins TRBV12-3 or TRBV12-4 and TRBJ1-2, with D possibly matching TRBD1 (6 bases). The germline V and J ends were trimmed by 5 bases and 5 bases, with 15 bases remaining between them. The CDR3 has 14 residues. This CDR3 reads CASSLDAGAYGYTF. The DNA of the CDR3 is TGTGCCAGCAGTCTGGACGCAGGGGCTTATGGCTACACCTTC.

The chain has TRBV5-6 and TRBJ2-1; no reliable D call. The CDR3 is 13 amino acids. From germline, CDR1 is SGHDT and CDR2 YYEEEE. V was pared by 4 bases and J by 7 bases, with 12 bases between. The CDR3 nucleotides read TGTGCCAGCAGCCCCGCCACGCTAAATGAGCAGTTCTTC. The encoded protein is CASSPATLNEQFF.

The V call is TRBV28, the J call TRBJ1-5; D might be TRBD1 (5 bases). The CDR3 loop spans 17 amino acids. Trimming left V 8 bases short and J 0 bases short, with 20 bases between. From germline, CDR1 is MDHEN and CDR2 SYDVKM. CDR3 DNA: TGTGCCAGCGTAACCCGTCGCGGGGGGTATAGCAATCAGCCCCAGCATTTT. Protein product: CASVTRRGGYSNQPQHF.

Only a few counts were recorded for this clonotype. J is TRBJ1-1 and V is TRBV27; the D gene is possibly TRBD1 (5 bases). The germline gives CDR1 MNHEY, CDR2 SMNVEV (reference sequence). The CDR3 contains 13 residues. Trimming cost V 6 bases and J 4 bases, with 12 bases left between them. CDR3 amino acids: CASSHRNGTEAFF. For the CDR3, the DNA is TGTGCCAGCAGCCACAGGAATGGCACTGAAGCTTTCTTT.

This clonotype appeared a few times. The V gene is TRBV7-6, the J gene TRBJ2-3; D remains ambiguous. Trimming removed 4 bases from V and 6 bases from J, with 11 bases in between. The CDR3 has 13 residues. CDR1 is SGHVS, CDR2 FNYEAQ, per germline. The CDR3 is CASSSPSADTQYF. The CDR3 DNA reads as TGTGCCAGCAGCTCACCTTCCGCGGATACGCAGTATTTT.